This T cell receptor (beta chain) appears in the sequencing data of a study of blood T cell repertoires in COVID-19. The protocol was immunoSEQ multiplex PCR, while the TCRdb copy is restricted to in-frame clones and leaves out a portion. The sample consists of approximately 100,000 clones, roughly 80% of them appearing once. With 4 bases clipped from V and 3 bases from J, the junction kept 5 bases outside the gene matches. The germline CDR1 and CDR2 sequences are ENHRY and SYGVKD. The CDR3 contains 15 residues. The chain carries TRBV10-3 and TRBJ2-3, with 9 bases aligning to TRBD2. Sequences were obtained from peripheral blood. The clonotype comes from a man aged 60-69 years with acute or convalescent COVID-19. CDR3 protein: CAISALAGKTDTQYF. The CDR3 region has the DNA TGTGCCATCAGTGCCCTAGCGGGGAAGACAGATACGCAGTATTTT.